The 2 T cell receptor beta chains listed next were all sequenced from one sample in a study of T-cell memory formation after mild COVID-19. TCRdb redid the calling of the 5' RACE reads with MiXCR, one entry per CDR3 protein. This sample has 450,000 or so distinct CDR3 sequences, with approximately 23% found just once. The sequencing input was PBMCs or a T cell subset sorted from them (not recorded which). The receptors here all came from an adult woman who had mild COVID-19 (a few samples of this study predate the infection). Cell type and time point are not known.

The chain links TRBV20-1 to TRBJ2-7; TRBD1 or TRBD2 may be the D gene (5 bases each). Germline values: CDR1 DFQATT, CDR2 SNEGSKA (reference sequence). The CDR3 covers 13 residues. Trimming left V 6 bases short and J 0 bases short, with 12 bases between. CDR3: CSAQGPSSYEQYF. The CDR3 region has the DNA TGCAGTGCGCAGGGACCAAGCTCCTACGAGCAGTACTTC.

The V call is TRBV5-6, the J call TRBJ2-3; D call uncertain. Germline assignment: CDR1 SGHDT and CDR2 YYEEEE. V lost 1 base to trimming and J lost 6 bases, with 6 bases between them. The CDR3 has 12 amino acids. The CDR3 DNA follows: TGTGCCAGCAGCTTGTATGGGGATACGCAGTATTTT. Encoded protein: CASSLYGDTQYF.